This record concerns one T cell receptor (beta chain) sequence. No antigen is known for it. This specimen comes from a study of beta chain features in type 1 diabetes. Notes on the study in general: cDNA-based reads could over-represent cells with high TCR expression.

Every bit of the isolated RNA underwent reverse transcription, so sequencing read expressed TCRB transcripts. The assay was immunoSEQ multiplex PCR, and TCRdb's table has in-frame clones only and misses some. The sample has 350,000 to 450,000 clones, over 12% seen once; the top ten hold about 0.018%. The CDR3 totals 11 residues. V was cut by 7 bases and J by 3 bases, with 4 bases left in between. Germline CDR1 reads SGHTA; CDR2 reads FQGNSA. Post-sort purity exceeded 95% for all sorted populations. This receptor was taken from a young woman in good health. Sequenced: naive CD4+ T cells from blood. J is TRBJ2-1 and V is TRBV7-2; no reliable D call. This CDR3 reads CASTVYNEQFF. In DNA, the CDR3 is TGTGCCAGCACAGTCTACAATGAGCAGTTCTTC.